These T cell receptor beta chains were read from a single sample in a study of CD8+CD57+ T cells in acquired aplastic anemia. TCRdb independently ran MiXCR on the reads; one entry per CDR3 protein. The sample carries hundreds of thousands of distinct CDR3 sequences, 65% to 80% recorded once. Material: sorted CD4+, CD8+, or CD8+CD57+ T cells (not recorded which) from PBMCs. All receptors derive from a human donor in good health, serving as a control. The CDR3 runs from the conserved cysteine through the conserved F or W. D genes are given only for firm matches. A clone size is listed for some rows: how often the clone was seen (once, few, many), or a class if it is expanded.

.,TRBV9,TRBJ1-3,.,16,TGTGCCAGCAGCGCAATTCAAGGGCCAGGGCGAAACACCATATATTTT,CASSAIQGPGRNTIYF
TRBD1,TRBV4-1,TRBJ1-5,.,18,TGCGCCGGCACCTCAAGGGCAGGGGGTAGGCTGGGCAATCAGCCCCAGCATTTT,CAGTSRAGGRLGNQPQHF
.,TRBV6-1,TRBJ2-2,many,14,TGTGCCAGCAGTGAGCGGCCTGGGACCGGGGAGCTGTTTTTT,CASSERPGTGELFF
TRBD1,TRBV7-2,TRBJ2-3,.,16,TGTGCCAGCAGCTCCGCACGACGGACAGGGAAAGAGACCCAGTATTTT,CASSSARRTGKETQYF
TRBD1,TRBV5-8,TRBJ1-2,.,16,TGTGCCAGCAGCTTGGGACCGGGACAGGGGCTGGCTGGCTACACCTTC,CASSLGPGQGLAGYTF
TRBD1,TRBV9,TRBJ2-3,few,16,TGTGCCAGCTCACCTCGAGGACAGGTTAGCACAGATACGCAGTATTTT,CASSPRGQVSTDTQYF
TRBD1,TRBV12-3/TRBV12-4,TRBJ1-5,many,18,TGTGCCAGCAGTTTATCGCTTGGGGGGACAGGGCATGGCCAGCCCCAGCATTTT,CASSLSLGGTGHGQPQHF
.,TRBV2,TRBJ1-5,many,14,TGTGCCAGCGGACCGACAAGTAGCAATCAGCCCCAGCATTTT,CASGPTSSNQPQHF
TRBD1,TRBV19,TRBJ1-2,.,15,TGTGCCAGTAGGATACAGACACAGGGGGCGCCACTCTACTCCTTC,CASRIQTQGAPLYSF
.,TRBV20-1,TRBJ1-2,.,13,TGCAGTGCTCCAACCAGGGAGGGCTCTGGAAACACCTTC,CSAPTREGSGNTF
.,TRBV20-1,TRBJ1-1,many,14,TGCAGTGCTAGAGATCAGAGCAGGAACACTGAAGCTTTCTTT,CSARDQSRNTEAFF
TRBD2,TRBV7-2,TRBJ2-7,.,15,TGTGCCAGCAGACCAGCTAGCGGCCCAGCCACGCAGTATTACTTC,CASRPASGPATQYYF
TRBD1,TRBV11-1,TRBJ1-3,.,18,TGTGCCAGCAGCTCCACCCTAGGACAGGGGCGCTGGGGAAACACCATATATTTT,CASSSTLGQGRWGNTIYF
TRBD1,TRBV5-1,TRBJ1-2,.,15,TGCGCCGGCAGCTGGGGGGACAGGGATGGCTATGGCTACACCTTC,CAGSWGDRDGYGYTF
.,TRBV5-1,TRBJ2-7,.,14,TGCGCCAGCAGCTCTACTAGAGGGCGCTACGAGCAGTACTTC,CASSSTRGRYEQYF
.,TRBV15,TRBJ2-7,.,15,TGTGCCAGCAGCACCCGTGGCGGGGTCGCCTACGAGCAGTACTTC,CASSTRGGVAYEQYF